This TCR beta chain was sequenced in a study of blood T cell repertoires in COVID-19. The overall study: Samples came from the United States, Italy and Spain, spanning acute and convalescent COVID-19. Nucleic acid was either cDNA or gDNA, and it came from T cells, B-cell-depleted T cells, or PBMCs.

Per germline, CDR1 KGHDR and CDR2 SFDVKD. The CDR3 is 16 residues long. V lost 4 bases, J lost 7 bases, and 19 bases lay in between. Produced via immunoSEQ multiplex PCR; TCRdb's table is partial and in-frame only. The sample lists more than 95,000 clones; under 90% were seen once. The TCR was taken from a human donor in a cohort sampled during active or convalescent COVID-19. Sequencing was done on a sample of peripheral blood. The genes are TRBV24-1 and TRBJ2-1; tentative D call: TRBD2 (7 bases). The CDR3 protein is CATSDPGGGAGNEQFF. The CDR3 DNA reads TGTGCCACCAGTGACCCTGGGGGGGGCGCGGGGAATGAGCAGTTCTTC.